Each of the 26 T cell receptor beta chains below was sequenced from the same sample in a study of T cell repertoires in cytomegalovirus infection. TCRdb redid the calling of the reads with MiXCR, one entry per CDR3 protein. The repertoire holds hundreds of thousands of distinct CDR3 sequences, with 20% to 25% as singletons. The sequenced material came from CD8+ T cells from PBMCs. The receptors stem from a human donor in good health (CMV status not recorded). Some clones in this sample may be carry-over from other donors' samples.

This chain links TRBV14 with TRBJ1-5; TRBD1 matches at 7 bases. This CDR3 comprises 17 residues. Germline V gives CDR1 SGHDN, CDR2 FVKESK. The V gene end was trimmed by 0 bases and the J gene end by 2 bases; junction bases not matched to a gene: 7. The CDR3 DNA is TGTGCCAGCAGCCAAGATAGGATCGGACAGGGCAATCAGCCCCAGCATTTT. This encodes CASSQDRIGQGNQPQHF.

The rearrangement uses TRBV7-9 and TRBJ2-6; 7 bases agree with TRBD1. The CDR3 is 16 residues long. Germline V gene sequence: CDR1 SEHNR, CDR2 FQNEAQ (reference sequence). V was clipped by 5 bases and J by 0 bases; unmatched bases: 4. The CDR3 is CASSPGGRSGANVLTF. Written as DNA, the CDR3 is TGTGCCAGCAGCCCAGGGGGTCGCTCTGGGGCCAACGTCCTGACTTTC.

About this clonotype: One junction end does not reproduce the germline sequence, and a read error may be involved. The chain recombines TRBV14 with TRBJ1-6; D possibly corresponds to TRBD1 (5 bases). From germline, CDR1 is SGHDN and CDR2 FVKESK. This CDR3 contains 15 residues. CDR3 sequence: CVSRPADSVNSPLHF. CDR3 DNA sequence: TGTGTCAGCAGACCCGCTGACAGCGTTAATTCACCCCTCCACTTT.

The J gene is TRBJ2-7, the V gene TRBV27; D ambiguous. The CDR3 sequence is 16 residues long. Trimming took off 0 bases at V and 3 bases at J, with 15 bases between the two ends. Germline V CDR1 and CDR2: MNHEY, SMNVEV (reference sequence). Here the CDR3 reads CASSLSLGSRVYEQYF. In DNA, the CDR3 is TGTGCCAGCAGTTTATCTCTCGGCAGCCGAGTCTACGAGCAGTACTTC.

A word on this clonotype: A much larger clone differs by one base, so this may be a read error. This chain links TRBV7-3 with TRBJ1-3; 9 nucleotides match TRBD1. This CDR3 is built from 16 residues. Germline assignment: CDR1 SGHTA and CDR2 FQGTGA. CDR3 region: CANSLEDRGSPNTIYF. The CDR3 nucleotides read TGTGCCAACAGCTTAGAGGACAGGGGCTCACCAAACACCATATATTTT.

This clonotype occurred many times. The chain uses TRBV28 and TRBJ2-3; TRBD1 is a possible D gene (5 bases). Trimming left V 0 bases short and J 3 bases short, with 10 bases between. The CDR3 contains 15 residues. Germline CDR1 reads MDHEN; CDR2 reads SYDVKM. The CDR3 nucleotides are TGTGCCAGCAGTTTATGGGCAGGGATGACAGATACGCAGTATTTT. This codes for CASSLWAGMTDTQYF.

The chain has TRBV15 and TRBJ1-6; 8 bases fit TRBD1. Germline V gene sequence: CDR1 LNHNV, CDR2 YYDKDF (reference sequence). V was clipped by 3 bases and J by 6 bases; unmatched bases: 4. The CDR3 consists of 15 residues. CDR3 sequence reads: CATSRSQGVNSPLHF. CDR3 nucleotide sequence: TGTGCCACCAGCAGGTCACAGGGGGTTAATTCACCCCTCCACTTT.

In its sample, this clonotype was seen many times. The J gene is TRBJ2-1, the V gene TRBV7-2; D gene unclear. The CDR3 consists of 13 residues. V shed 5 bases and J shed 4 bases, with 9 bases lying between them. Germline CDR1 SGHTA, CDR2 FQGNSA. This CDR3 is CASSRTDYNEQFF. The DNA of the CDR3 is TGTGCCAGCAGCCGCACAGATTACAATGAGCAGTTCTTC.

This clonotype was observed at least ten times. The chain has TRBV12-3 or TRBV12-4 and TRBJ2-2; maybe TRBD1 (6 bases). CDR3 length: 16 residues. With 3 bases removed from V and 3 bases from J, the gap between germline ends came to 14 bases. CDR3 sequence: CASSFRGYADTGELFF. DNA of the CDR3: TGTGCCAGCAGTTTCAGGGGCTACGCGGACACCGGGGAGCTGTTTTTT.

The CDR3 loop reads CASSVGAVGPYNEQFF. The CDR3 nucleotides read TGTGCCAGCAGCGTTGGAGCAGTGGGACCCTACAATGAGCAGTTCTTC. V is TRBV9 and J is TRBJ2-1, with D perhaps TRBD1 or TRBD2 (5 bases each). The germline V gene has CDR1 SGDLS and CDR2 YYNGEE. Trimming took 2 bases from V and 2 from J, leaving 14 bases between them. CDR3 size: 16 residues.

This clonotype was seen a few times. The chain links TRBV14 to TRBJ1-2, with D perhaps matching TRBD1 (5 bases). The length of the CDR3 is 11 residues. Germline lookup yields CDR1 SGHDN and CDR2 FVKESK. The germline V and J ends were trimmed by 8 bases and 3 bases, with 7 bases remaining between them. The CDR3 is CASLGDYGYTF. Here the CDR3 DNA reads TGTGCCAGCTTGGGGGACTATGGCTACACCTTC.

The rearrangement links TRBV7-9 to TRBJ2-2; unclear D gene. Deletions cut 1 base from V and 1 base from J, with 10 bases between. The CDR3 is 16 amino acids. Germline lookup yields CDR1 SEHNR and CDR2 FQNEAQ (reference sequence). The CDR3 here is CASSLVHGMNTGELFF. In DNA form, the CDR3 reads TGTGCCAGCAGCTTAGTGCACGGCATGAACACCGGGGAGCTGTTTTTT.

DNA of the CDR3: TGTGCCACCAGTGATTCCGGGGGGGCCGGGGAGACCCAGTACTTC. This gives the protein CATSDSGGAGETQYF. The gene calls are TRBV24-1 and TRBJ2-5; 8 bases are shared with TRBD2. V dropped 2 bases and J dropped 5; count of bases not matched to a gene: 6. CDR1 is KGHDR and CDR2 is SFDVKD in the germline V gene. CDR3 length equals 15 residues.

On this clonotype: This clone may be a read error of a much larger clone one base away. J is TRBJ2-2 and V is TRBV28, with D uncertain. The germline V gene has CDR1 MDHEN and CDR2 SYDVKM. The CDR3 runs to 13 residues. The CDR3, as DNA: TGTGTCAGCACCACAGAGAACACCGGGGAGCTGTTTTTT. Amino acids: CVSTTENTGELFF.

The rearrangement joins TRBV15 to TRBJ2-5; 15 bases map to TRBD2. V was clipped by 5 bases and J by 0 bases; unmatched bases: 7. This CDR3 spans 18 amino acids. Germline V CDR1 and CDR2: LNHNV, YYDKDF (reference sequence). The CDR3 nucleotides are TGTGCCACCAGCGGGACTAGCGGGGGGCCCATGTACCAAGAGACCCAGTACTTC. This encodes CATSGTSGGPMYQETQYF.

A note on this clonotype: A much bigger clone sits one base away, suggesting this may be a read error. The chain carries TRBV6-5 and TRBJ1-1, with a tentative D call TRBD1 (5 bases). The V gene's germline CDR1 is MNHEY and CDR2 SVGAGI. V was cut by 0 bases and J by 1 base, with 15 bases left in between. This CDR3 comprises 17 residues. CDR3 bases: TGTGCCAGCAGTTACTCGTTGAGACAGACATCGAACACTGAAGCTTTCTTT. This codes for CASSYSLRQTSNTEAFF.

This clonotype turned up a few times. V usage is TRBV5-6 and J usage is TRBJ2-2; 7 bases are a match to TRBD2. CDR3 length: 14 amino acids. J gave up 4 bases and V 4 bases, and 4 bases lay outside the gene matches. Germline CDR1 SGHDT, CDR2 YYEEEE. The CDR3 sequence is CASSKTSITGELFF. Written as DNA, the CDR3 is TGTGCCAGCAGCAAGACTAGCATCACCGGGGAGCTGTTTTTT.

This clonotype came up a few times. The gene calls are TRBV29-1 and TRBJ2-3, with 8 bases aligning to TRBD2. The CDR3 consists of 13 residues. The ends lost 4 bases at V and 5 bases at J; junction bases unmatched: 5. Germline values: CDR1 SQVTM, CDR2 ANQGSEA. The CDR3 here is CSVGAGEGDTQYF. CDR3 in DNA: TGCAGCGTTGGAGCGGGGGAAGGAGATACGCAGTATTTT.

The V and J genes are TRBV7-9 and TRBJ2-7; 7 bases align to TRBD1. J lost 2 bases, V lost 4 bases, and 5 bases had no gene match. The CDR3 runs to 14 residues. Germline CDR1 and CDR2: SEHNR and FQNEAQ (reference sequence). The CDR3 DNA follows: TGTGCCAGCAGCTCAGACAGGGCCGCCTACGAGCAGTACTTC. It translates to CASSSDRAAYEQYF.

In its sample, this clonotype was seen a few times. This rearrangement joins TRBV20-1 to TRBJ1-2, with unresolved D. The CDR3 is 12 amino acids. V was cut by 6 bases and J by 9 bases, with 17 bases left in between. Germline V gene sequence: CDR1 DFQATT, CDR2 SNEGSKA (reference sequence). The DNA for the CDR3 is TGCAGTGCCCCCCCGGGGTTCCGTCGCTACACCTTC. Its translation: CSAPPGFRRYTF.

This clonotype was found many times. The chain employs TRBV7-9 and TRBJ2-1, with D possibly being TRBD2 (5 bases). V dropped 5 bases and J dropped 8 bases, with 13 bases sitting between them. The CDR3 spans 13 residues. Per the germline V gene, CDR1 is SEHNR and CDR2 is FQNEAQ (reference sequence). CDR3 loop: CASSPPLDHEQFF. As DNA, the CDR3 is TGTGCCAGCAGCCCACCACTAGACCATGAGCAGTTCTTC.

This clonotype was seen more than once but under ten times. The chain recombines TRBV6-5 with TRBJ1-3; 9 nucleotides match TRBD1. CDR3 size: 15 residues. CDR1 and CDR2 (germline): MNHEY, SVGAGI. V lost 4 bases, J lost 2 bases, and 3 bases stayed unmatched. CDR3: CASSSDRGTGNTIYF. Here the CDR3 DNA reads TGTGCCAGCAGTTCGGACAGGGGAACTGGAAACACCATATATTTT.

To note about this clonotype: This may stem from a read error, because a much larger clone lies one nucleotide away. The chain couples TRBV11-2 to TRBJ2-1, with TRBD2 identical over 10 bases. This CDR3 has 16 residues. The germline V gene has CDR1 SGHAT and CDR2 FQNNGV. The trim removed 7 bases at V and 3 bases at J, leaving 9 bases unmatched. The CDR3 loop reads CASILLAGAGYNEQFF. The CDR3 DNA reads TGTGCCAGCATCCTTCTAGCGGGGGCCGGCTACAATGAGCAGTTCTTC. Combining the CDR3 with reference TRBV11-2 and TRBJ2-1 gives the whole variable domain EAGVAQSPRYKIIEKRQSVAFWCNPISGHATLYWYQQILGQGPKLLIQFQNNGVVDDSQLPKDRFSAERLKGVDSTLKIQPAKLEDSAVYLCASILLAGAGYNEQFFGPGTRLTVL.

This clonotype was detected ten times or more. The V call is TRBV7-9, the J call TRBJ1-1; perhaps TRBD1 as D (6 bases). The CDR3 is 15 residues long. CDR1 is SEHNR and CDR2 is FQNEAQ in the germline V gene (reference sequence). V lost 4 bases, J lost 1 base, and 13 bases lay in between. The CDR3 spells CASSWPDRSNTEAFF. The DNA of the CDR3 is TGTGCCAGCAGCTGGCCAGACAGGTCGAACACTGAAGCTTTCTTT.

This clonotype was detected a few times. The chain employs TRBV11-1 and TRBJ2-4; 8 bases line up with TRBD2. Per germline, CDR1 SGHAT and CDR2 FQDESV (reference sequence). The CDR3 sequence is 16 residues long. J gave up 8 bases and V 0 bases, and 9 bases lay outside the gene matches. The CDR3 here is CASSLAAGASRDIQYF. The CDR3, as DNA: TGTGCCAGCAGCTTAGCAGCGGGGGCTTCAAGGGACATTCAGTACTTC.

This clonotype has ten or more counts. The chain combines TRBV7-2 with TRBJ2-2; 7 bases match TRBD2. CDR3 length equals 13 residues. The germline gives CDR1 SGHTA, CDR2 FQGNSA. With V trimmed by 7 bases and J by 6 bases, 5 bases remained unmatched. Written as DNA, the CDR3 is TGTGCCAGCACCCTGGGAGGGTCCGGGGAGCTGTTTTTT. Amino acids: CASTLGGSGELFF.